These 5 T cell receptor beta chains originate from one sample sequenced in a study of tumor and adjacent non-tumor tissue in lung cancer. No cell sorting was done before RNA was extracted from the tissue. Distant lung tissue was collected more than 3 cm away from the tumor edge. The library came from three nested PCR rounds adapted from ARM-PCR protocols. TCRdb passed the multiplex PCR reads through MiXCR, listing each CDR3 protein once. The sample carries 60,000 to 70,000 distinct CDR3 sequences, 76% recorded once. The sequencing input was distant non-tumor lung tissue. Every receptor here comes from a man in his fifties or sixties with non-small cell lung cancer.

With regard to this clonotype: A much larger clone sits a single nucleotide away, making a read error possible. The gene calls are TRBV28 and TRBJ2-5, with unresolved D. The V gene's germline CDR1 is MDHEN and CDR2 SYDVKM. The CDR3 length is 11 residues. V lost 7 bases and J 5 bases, leaving 8 bases between the germline ends. CDR3 region: CASTCRETQYF. CDR3 coding DNA: TGTGCCAGCACCTGTCGGGAGACCCAGTACTTC.

The sample holds many counts of this clonotype. The rearrangement joins TRBV5-1 to TRBJ2-1; maybe TRBD1 (6 bases). This CDR3 is built from 13 residues. CDR1 is SGHRS, CDR2 YFSETQ, per germline. The V end lost 5 bases, the J end lost 2 bases, and 8 bases lay between the germline ends. CDR3 sequence: CASSYRAYNEQFF. The DNA for the CDR3 is TGCGCCAGCAGTTACAGGGCCTACAATGAGCAGTTCTTC.

A word on this clonotype: Since the CDR3 does not end with the conserved phenylalanine or tryptophan, this likely comes from a read error. V gene TRBV11-2 combines with J gene TRBJ2-2; a possible D gene is TRBD2 (6 bases). Germline V gives CDR1 SGHAT, CDR2 FQNNGV. The CDR3 spans 14 residues. Trimming pared 5 bases from V and 6 bases from J, leaving 13 bases between. CDR3: CASSEDGGPGELFC. The CDR3 DNA sequence: TGTGCCAGCAGCGAGGACGGGGGTCCCGGGGAGCTGTTTTGT.

This chain joins TRBV29-1 and TRBJ1-2; TRBD1 matches at 12 bases. Germline CDR1 SQVTM, CDR2 ANQGSEA. CDR3 length equals 16 residues. CDR3 nucleotides: TGCAGTGTGGTCTCGGGACAGGGGGCGCGTATCTATGGCTACACCTTC. Protein product: CSVVSGQGARIYGYTF.

This clonotype was observed a few times. The junction differs from germline at one of its ends, possibly a read error. The CDR3 DNA is TGTGCCAGCAGCTATCGAGGGACGGATGAGCAGTGCTTC. Its translation is CASSYRGTDEQCF. V usage is TRBV5-4 and J usage is TRBJ2-7; either TRBD1 or TRBD2 may fit D (5 bases each). Germline CDR1 and CDR2: SGHNT and YYREEE (reference sequence). This CDR3 spans 13 amino acids.